These T cell receptor beta chains were read from a single sample in a study of radiotherapy plus CTLA-4 blockade in lung cancer. Sequencing used immunoSEQ multiplex PCR; TCRdb keeps in-frame clones, though not all of them. Here the sample spans 50,000 to 65,000 clones, around 80% being singletons. The source material was peripheral blood, sampled from a patient treated with radiotherapy plus ipilimumab. The origin of the receptors is a human donor with non-small cell lung cancer who had a complete response to radiotherapy plus ipilimumab. CDR3s include the opening cysteine and the closing phenylalanine or tryptophan. D genes are given only for firm matches. Clone size is shown for a subset of rows, as once, few, many or a class of expanded clone.

D gene	V gene	CDR3 length	J gene	clone size	CDR3 DNA	CDR3 protein
NA	TRBV2	14	TRBJ1-1	NA	TGTGCCAGCAGTGAAGCTGTCCGGGGCACTGAAGCTTTCTTT	CASSEAVRGTEAFF
NA	TRBV5-8	14	TRBJ1-5	NA	TGTGCCAGCAGCCGAGGGGGACAAAATCAGCCCCAGCATTTT	CASSRGGQNQPQHF
TRBD1	TRBV18	17	TRBJ1-2	NA	TGTGCCAGCTCACCACCCTCCGGACAGGTCCTATCCTATGGCTACACCTTC	CASSPPSGQVLSYGYTF
TRBD1	TRBV6-6	14	TRBJ1-2	few	TGTGCCAGCAGACGGCGGGACAGGGGGCATGGCTACACCTTC	CASRRRDRGHGYTF
NA	TRBV28	16	TRBJ2-1	NA	TGTGCCAGCAGTTCTGCAGGCGCGGAGGCCTACAATGAGCAGTTCTTC	CASSSAGAEAYNEQFF
NA	TRBV7-8	16	TRBJ2-3	NA	TGTGCCAGCAGCTTAGCCCTAGCCCCACACACAGATACGCAGTATTTT	CASSLALAPHTDTQYF
NA	TRBV5-1	14	TRBJ2-4	NA	TGCGCCAGCAGCTTTGGGGAGTCAAAAAACATTCAGTACTTC	CASSFGESKNIQYF
NA	TRBV9	15	TRBJ1-2	NA	TGTGCCAGCAGCGTTAAAACGGAGCTAGACTATGGCTACACCTTC	CASSVKTELDYGYTF
TRBD1	TRBV27	14	TRBJ1-6	NA	TGTGCCAGCAGTCGACAGGGGGAGAATTCACCCCTCCACTTT	CASSRQGENSPLHF
TRBD1	TRBV30	17	TRBJ1-3	NA	TGTGCCTGGAGTGTACGCAGGGCAGGGGGCTTTGGAAACACCATATATTTT	CAWSVRRAGGFGNTIYF
NA	TRBV7-9	15	TRBJ1-3	few	TGTGCCAGCAGTCTAAACGGAGACCGAGGAAACACCATATATTTT	CASSLNGDRGNTIYF
TRBD1	TRBV10-3	15	TRBJ1-2	NA	TGTGCCATCAGTGAGTCGGGACAGAAGATGGCTGGCTACACCTTC	CAISESGQKMAGYTF
NA	TRBV27	15	TRBJ2-6	NA	TGTGCCAGCAGTGTCGAGATCTCTGGGGCCAACGTCCTGACTTTC	CASSVEISGANVLTF
TRBD1	TRBV5-1	11	TRBJ1-1	NA	TGCGCCAGCAACGGGGACAGCAGGGCTTTCTTT	CASNGDSRAFF
TRBD1	TRBV7-6	17	TRBJ1-6	NA	TGTGCCAGCAGCCTAACCCCCCCGGGACAGGGGAATTCACCCCTCCACTTT	CASSLTPPGQGNSPLHF
NA	TRBV18	14	TRBJ1-4	medium-sized	TGTGCCAGCTCGTCCGGGACTGATAATGAAAAACTGTTTTTT	CASSSGTDNEKLFF
NA	TRBV9	15	TRBJ1-6	NA	TGTGCCAGCAGCGTAGGGCCGCACTATAATTCCCCCCTCCACTTT	CASSVGPHYNSPLHF
TRBD1	TRBV7-9	12	TRBJ2-7	NA	TGTGCCAGCAGCTTCGGGACAGGGGCGCAGTACTTC	CASSFGTGAQYF
TRBD1	TRBV9	14	TRBJ2-5	NA	TGTGCCAGCAGCTATTCGTCCGGGACAGAGGGCCAGTACTTC	CASSYSSGTEGQYF
NA	TRBV29-1	13	TRBJ1-1	NA	TGCAGCGTCCGAACACAGCCGAACACTGAAGCTTTCTTT	CSVRTQPNTEAFF
NA	TRBV5-8	15	TRBJ1-4	NA	TGTGCCAGCAGCTTGAGGGAGCCCCGGAATGAAAAACTGTTTTTT	CASSLREPRNEKLFF
TRBD2	TRBV15	17	TRBJ2-5	NA	TGTGCCACCAGCGATGAACTGACTAGCGGGGGGCAAGAGACCCAGTACTTC	CATSDELTSGGQETQYF
TRBD2	TRBV7-6	15	TRBJ2-5	NA	TGTGCCAGCAGCCGGACTAGCGGCGACGGTAGTTCCCAGTACTTC	CASSRTSGDGSSQYF
TRBD1	TRBV19	14	TRBJ2-5	NA	TGTGCCAGTAGTCCGGGGACAGGGGGAGAGACCCAGTACTTC	CASSPGTGGETQYF
NA	TRBV7-8	15	TRBJ2-7	NA	TGTGCCAGCAGCCCCAGACCAAAGACAGTTTACGAGCAGTACTTC	CASSPRPKTVYEQYF
NA	TRBV7-2	12	TRBJ1-2	NA	TGTGCCAGCAGCCCTCTTGACTATGGCTACACCTTC	CASSPLDYGYTF
NA	TRBV7-8	13	TRBJ1-1	NA	TGTGCCAGCGCCCAGGGAAGAAACACTGAAGCTTTCTTT	CASAQGRNTEAFF
NA	TRBV29-1	14	TRBJ2-7	NA	TGCAGCGTTGGCGGCGCGCAGAGCAACTACGAGCAGTACTTC	CSVGGAQSNYEQYF
TRBD1	TRBV27	13	TRBJ1-2	NA	TGTGCCAGCAGTTTCGCCAGGGGGCATGGCTACACCTTC	CASSFARGHGYTF
TRBD2	TRBV7-9	14	TRBJ2-7	NA	TGTGCCAGCAGCTTACACGGGGGGATGTACGAGCAGTACTTC	CASSLHGGMYEQYF
NA	TRBV6-1	15	TRBJ1-1	few	TGTGCCAGCAGAGCCTCGACAGGAATGAACACTGAAGCTTTCTTT	CASRASTGMNTEAFF
NA	TRBV10-3	14	TRBJ1-1	NA	TGTGCCATCACCGGCAATGGGGGGGGGACTGAAGCTTTCTTT	CAITGNGGGTEAFF
TRBD1	TRBV30	14	TRBJ1-1	NA	TGTGCCTGGAGAAGGAAGGGGGCAGGGACTGAAGCTTTCTTT	CAWRRKGAGTEAFF
NA	TRBV5-6	15	TRBJ2-2	NA	TGTGCCAGCAGCTTGGCCGGGGGGAACACCGGGGAGCTGTTTTTT	CASSLAGGNTGELFF
NA	TRBV15	12	TRBJ1-2	NA	TGTGCCACCGGGGGGAGAGACTATGGCTACACCTTC	CATGGRDYGYTF
NA	TRBV20-1	11	TRBJ1-2	NA	TGCAGTGCGCGCATCGGGGTTGGCTACACCTTC	CSARIGVGYTF